The 9 T cell receptor beta chains below all came from one sample that was sequenced in a study of CD8 T cells in Susac syndrome. The RNA input was roughly 0.45 to 1 ug, and it was reverse transcribed with random hexamers. TCRdb re-called the immunoSEQ multiplex PCR reads with MiXCR, one entry per CDR3 protein. The table lists 200,000 to 300,000 distinct CDR3 sequences, about 95% of them singletons. Sequenced material: CD4+ T cells from PBMCs. The origin of the receptors is a human donor with Susac syndrome.

The CDR3 nucleotides read TGCAGCGTTGATGGGACAGCTGAAGAGACCCAGTACTTC. It specifies CSVDGTAEETQYF. The rearrangement joins TRBV29-1 to TRBJ2-5, with 7 bases identical to TRBD1. The trim removed 3 bases at V and 3 bases at J, leaving 4 bases unmatched. Germline-derived CDR1 and CDR2 are SQVTM and ANQGSEA. The CDR3 runs to 13 residues.

The chain couples TRBV28 to TRBJ2-4; D is uncertain. Germline loops: CDR1 MDHEN, CDR2 SYDVKM. V lost 3 bases and J 9 bases, leaving 9 bases between the germline ends. This CDR3 is built from 12 residues. CDR3 protein: CASSFPRTIQYF. DNA for the CDR3: TGTGCCAGCAGTTTCCCGCGAACCATTCAGTACTTC. The complete variable domain, with remaining parts taken from reference TRBV28 and TRBJ2-4, reads DVKVTQSSRYLVKRTGEKVFLECVQDMDHENMFWYRQDPGLGLRLIYFSYDVKMKEKGDIPEGYSVSREKKERFSLILESASTNQTSMYLCASSFPRTIQYFGAGTRLSVL.

This chain joins TRBV14 and TRBJ2-2; D not resolved. Germline V gene sequence: CDR1 SGHDN, CDR2 FVKESK. CDR3 length: 16 residues. V was cut by 1 base and J by 4 bases, with 13 bases left in between. The CDR3 nucleotides read TGTGCCAGCAGCCAAGGGTCCTCGCTAAGCACCGGGGAGCTGTTTTTT. As protein: CASSQGSSLSTGELFF.

This chain joins TRBV20-1 and TRBJ2-3; D remains ambiguous. The CDR3 has 14 residues. Looked up from germline, CDR1 is DFQATT and CDR2 is SNEGSKA (reference sequence). The V and J ends lost 4 bases and 2 bases respectively, with 13 bases between them. DNA of the CDR3: TGCAGTGCTACGGGCGGTCCCCCCACAGATACGCAGTATTTT. As protein: CSATGGPPTDTQYF.

J is TRBJ2-2 and V is TRBV2; 12 bases are a match to TRBD1. There are 15 residues in the CDR3. Trimming removed 3 bases from V and 7 bases from J; junction bases left unmatched: 3. The germline V gene encodes CDR1 SNHLY and CDR2 FYNNEI. CDR3 nucleotides: TGTGCCAGCAGTGAGGGACAGGGGGCAGGCGGGGAGCTGTTTTTT. Its translation: CASSEGQGAGGELFF.

The sample holds one count of this clonotype. The chain carries TRBV7-8 and TRBJ2-3, with TRBD1 matching 7 bases. V shed 3 bases, J shed 6 bases, and the junction held 12 bases outside the gene matches. Germline lookup yields CDR1 SGHVS and CDR2 FQNEAQ. CDR3 length: 16 residues. The CDR3 loop is CASSFRRQGPQDTQYF. The DNA of the CDR3 is TGTGCCAGCAGCTTTCGTCGACAGGGTCCACAGGATACGCAGTATTTT.

The chain uses TRBV29-1 and TRBJ1-1; D unresolved. V lost 2 bases and J 0 bases, leaving 16 bases between the germline ends. Germline CDR1 SQVTM, CDR2 ANQGSEA. CDR3 length equals 16 residues. The CDR3 loop reads CSVEFRGWLLNTEAFF. CDR3 in DNA: TGCAGCGTTGAATTTCGGGGTTGGCTACTGAACACTGAAGCTTTCTTT.

This chain joins TRBV12-5 and TRBJ2-3; TRBD2 matches at 7 bases. The V gene's germline CDR1 is LGHNT and CDR2 FRNRAP. There are 13 residues in the CDR3. With 6 bases clipped from V and 1 base from J, the junction kept 1 base outside the gene matches. The CDR3 spells CASGTSGTDTQYF. The CDR3 DNA reads TGTGCTAGTGGCACTAGCGGCACAGATACGCAGTATTTT.

The gene calls are TRBV30 and TRBJ1-5, with D unclear. The CDR3 has 17 amino acids. Between the trimmed V and J ends, which lost 0 bases and 6 bases, there was a span of 21 bases. From germline, CDR1 is GTSNPN and CDR2 SVGIG (reference sequence). The CDR3 sequence is CAWSVPRPGTSSQPQHF. In DNA, the CDR3 is TGTGCCTGGAGTGTACCCCGTCCGGGCACTTCGAGTCAGCCCCAGCATTTT.